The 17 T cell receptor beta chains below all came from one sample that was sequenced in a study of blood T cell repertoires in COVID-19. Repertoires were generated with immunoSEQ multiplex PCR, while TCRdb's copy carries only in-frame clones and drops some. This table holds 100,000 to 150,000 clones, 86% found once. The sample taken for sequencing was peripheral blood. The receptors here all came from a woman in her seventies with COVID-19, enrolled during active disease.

The CDR3 sequence is CTSSPDRARSYEQYF. The CDR3 nucleotides are TGCACCAGCAGCCCGGACAGGGCCCGATCCTACGAGCAGTACTTC. The chain joins TRBV1 to TRBJ2-7; no DNA check was done on the table's D call, TRBD1. TRBV1 is a pseudogene locus. The CDR3 totals 15 residues.

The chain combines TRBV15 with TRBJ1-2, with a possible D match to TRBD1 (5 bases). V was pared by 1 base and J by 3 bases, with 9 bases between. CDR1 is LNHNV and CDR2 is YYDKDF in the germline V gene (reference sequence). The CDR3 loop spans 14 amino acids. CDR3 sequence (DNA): TGTGCCACCAGCAGAGGCAGGGAAGACTATGGCTACACCTTC. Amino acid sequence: CATSRGREDYGYTF.

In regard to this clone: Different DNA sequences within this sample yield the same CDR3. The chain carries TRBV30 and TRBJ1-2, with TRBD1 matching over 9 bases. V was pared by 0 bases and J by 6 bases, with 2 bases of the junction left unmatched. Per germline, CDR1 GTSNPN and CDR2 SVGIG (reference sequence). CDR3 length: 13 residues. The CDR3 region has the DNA TGTGCCTGGAGTGTAAACAGGGGGCATGGCTACACCTTC. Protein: CAWSVNRGHGYTF.

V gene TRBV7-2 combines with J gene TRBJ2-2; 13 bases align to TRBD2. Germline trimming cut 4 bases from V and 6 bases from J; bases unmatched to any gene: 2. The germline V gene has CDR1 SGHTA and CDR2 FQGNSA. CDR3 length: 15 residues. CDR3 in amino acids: CASSWTSGGPGELFF. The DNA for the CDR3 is TGTGCCAGCAGCTGGACTAGCGGGGGCCCCGGGGAGCTGTTTTTT.

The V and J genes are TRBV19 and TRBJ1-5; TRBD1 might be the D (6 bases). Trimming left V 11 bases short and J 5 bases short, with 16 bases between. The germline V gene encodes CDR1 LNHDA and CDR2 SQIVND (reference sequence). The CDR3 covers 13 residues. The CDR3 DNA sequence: TGTGCCGGTTCAAGCAGGGGTGATCAGCCCCAGCATTTT. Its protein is CAGSSRGDQPQHF.

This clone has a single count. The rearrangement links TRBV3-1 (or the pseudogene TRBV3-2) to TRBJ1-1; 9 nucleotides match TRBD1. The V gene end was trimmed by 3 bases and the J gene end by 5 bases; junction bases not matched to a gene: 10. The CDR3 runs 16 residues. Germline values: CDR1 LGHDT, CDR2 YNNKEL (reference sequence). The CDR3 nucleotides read TGTGCCAGCAGCCAGGCGACAGGGGACAGGGTGACTGAAGCTTTCTTT. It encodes CASSQATGDRVTEAFF.

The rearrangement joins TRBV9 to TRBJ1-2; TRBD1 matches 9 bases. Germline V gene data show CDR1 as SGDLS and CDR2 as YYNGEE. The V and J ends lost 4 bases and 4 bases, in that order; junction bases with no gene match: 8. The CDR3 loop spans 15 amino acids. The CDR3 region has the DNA TGTGCCAGCAGCCCACGGACAGGGGACTTCTATGGCTACACCTTC. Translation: CASSPRTGDFYGYTF. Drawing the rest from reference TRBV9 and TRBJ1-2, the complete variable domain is DSGVTQTPKHLITATGQRVTLRCSPRSGDLSVYWYQQSLDQGLQFLIQYYNGEERAKGNILERFSAQQFPDLHSELNLSSLELGDSALYFCASSPRTGDFYGYTFGSGTRLTVV.

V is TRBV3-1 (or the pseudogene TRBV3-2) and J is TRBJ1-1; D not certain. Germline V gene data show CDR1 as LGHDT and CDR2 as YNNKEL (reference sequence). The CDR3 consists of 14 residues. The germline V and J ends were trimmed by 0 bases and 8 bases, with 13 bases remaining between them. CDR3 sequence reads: CASSQELTVSEAFF. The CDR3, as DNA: TGTGCCAGCAGCCAAGAACTCACAGTATCCGAAGCTTTCTTT.

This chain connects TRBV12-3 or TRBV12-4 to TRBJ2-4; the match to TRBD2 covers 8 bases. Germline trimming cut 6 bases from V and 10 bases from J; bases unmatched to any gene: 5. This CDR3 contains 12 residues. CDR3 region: CASRGTSAIQYF. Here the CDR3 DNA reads TGTGCCAGCAGAGGGACTAGTGCTATTCAGTACTTC.

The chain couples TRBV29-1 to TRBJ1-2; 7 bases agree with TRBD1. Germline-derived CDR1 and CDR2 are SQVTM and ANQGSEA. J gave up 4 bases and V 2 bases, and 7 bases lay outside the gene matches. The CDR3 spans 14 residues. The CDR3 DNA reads TGCAGCGTTGAAACAGTGGCAGGGGGCTATGGCTACACCTTC. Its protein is CSVETVAGGYGYTF.

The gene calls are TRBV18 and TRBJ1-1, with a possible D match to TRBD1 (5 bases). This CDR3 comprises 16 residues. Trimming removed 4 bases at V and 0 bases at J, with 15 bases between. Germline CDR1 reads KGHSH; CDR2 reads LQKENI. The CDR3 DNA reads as TGTGCCAGCTCACTGGGGGGACGGGTAATGAACACTGAAGCTTTCTTT. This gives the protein CASSLGGRVMNTEAFF.

The DNA for the CDR3 is TGTGCCAGCAGTGATTACAGGGGTTTCTCGCAGTTCTTC. Protein sequence: CASSDYRGFSQFF. This chain joins TRBV6-4 and TRBJ2-1; 7 nucleotides align to TRBD1. V lost 3 bases to trimming and J lost 12 bases; unmatched junction nucleotides: 8. Germline V gives CDR1 MRHNA, CDR2 SNTAGT. The CDR3 is made up of 13 amino acids.

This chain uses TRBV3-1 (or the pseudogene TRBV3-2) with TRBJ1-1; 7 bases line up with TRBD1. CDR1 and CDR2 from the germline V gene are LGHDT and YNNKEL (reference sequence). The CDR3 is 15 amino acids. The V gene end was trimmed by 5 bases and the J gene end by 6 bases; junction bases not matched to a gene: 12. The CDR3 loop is CASSDRSLTGPEAFF. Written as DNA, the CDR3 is TGTGCCAGCAGCGACCGTTCTCTGACAGGGCCTGAAGCTTTCTTT.

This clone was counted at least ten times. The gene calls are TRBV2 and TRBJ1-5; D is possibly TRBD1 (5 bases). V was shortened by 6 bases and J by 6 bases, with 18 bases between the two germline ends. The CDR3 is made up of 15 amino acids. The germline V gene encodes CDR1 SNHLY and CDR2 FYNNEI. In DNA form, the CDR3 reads TGTGCCAGCAGGGGTATGGGGGGAGGGTTTCAGCCCCAGCATTTT. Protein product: CASRGMGGGFQPQHF.

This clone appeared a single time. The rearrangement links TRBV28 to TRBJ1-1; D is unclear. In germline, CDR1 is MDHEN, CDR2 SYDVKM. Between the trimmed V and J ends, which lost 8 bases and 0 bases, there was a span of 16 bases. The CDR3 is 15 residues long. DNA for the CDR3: TGTGCCAGCGCCCAGGTCCCGGGGTTGAACACTGAAGCTTTCTTT. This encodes CASAQVPGLNTEAFF.

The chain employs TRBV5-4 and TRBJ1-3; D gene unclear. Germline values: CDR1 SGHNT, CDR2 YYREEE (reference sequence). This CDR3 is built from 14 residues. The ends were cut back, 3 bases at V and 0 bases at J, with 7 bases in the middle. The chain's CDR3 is CASSSERSGNTIYF. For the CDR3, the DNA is TGTGCCAGCAGCTCGGAGCGCTCTGGAAACACCATATATTTT.

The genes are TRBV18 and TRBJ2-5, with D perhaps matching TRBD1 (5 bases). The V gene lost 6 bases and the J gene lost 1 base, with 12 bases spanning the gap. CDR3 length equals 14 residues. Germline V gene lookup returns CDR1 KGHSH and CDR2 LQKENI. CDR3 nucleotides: TGTGCCAGCTCGCGACAGAGCTCCCAAGAGACCCAGTACTTC. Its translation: CASSRQSSQETQYF.